This T cell receptor beta chain emerged from a study of Ad26.COV2.S vaccination and SARS-CoV-2 variants. Treatment defined: over 15 received Ad26.COV2.S at low or high dose, single or two shots; a few received placebo; per-sample allocation not given. Sampling was performed 63 days after the first vaccine or placebo injection. Germline V gene data show CDR1 as GTSNPN and CDR2 as SVGIG (reference sequence). The V gene lost 5 bases and the J gene lost 7 bases, with 6 bases spanning the gap. The CDR3 length is 10 residues. Generated by immunoSEQ multiplex PCR, the TCRdb table keeps only in-frame clones and is missing some. The repertoire holds about 440,000 clones, with 90% as singletons.

The starting material was peripheral blood, obtained in a trial of Ad26.COV2.S vaccine versus placebo. The receptor was isolated from a person aged 18 to 65 who received the Ad26.COV2.S COVID-19 vaccine or a placebo. The chain uses TRBV30 and TRBJ2-1; D is unclear. In DNA form, the CDR3 reads TGTGCCTGGGTCCAAAATGAGCAGTTCTTC. It specifies CAWVQNEQFF. Variable domain in full (rest from reference TRBV30 and TRBJ2-1): SQTIHQWPATLVQPVGSPLSLECTVEGTSNPNLYWYRQAAGRGLQLLFYSVGIGQISSEVPQNLSASRPQDRQFILSSKKLLLSDSGFYLCAWVQNEQFFGPGTRLTVL.